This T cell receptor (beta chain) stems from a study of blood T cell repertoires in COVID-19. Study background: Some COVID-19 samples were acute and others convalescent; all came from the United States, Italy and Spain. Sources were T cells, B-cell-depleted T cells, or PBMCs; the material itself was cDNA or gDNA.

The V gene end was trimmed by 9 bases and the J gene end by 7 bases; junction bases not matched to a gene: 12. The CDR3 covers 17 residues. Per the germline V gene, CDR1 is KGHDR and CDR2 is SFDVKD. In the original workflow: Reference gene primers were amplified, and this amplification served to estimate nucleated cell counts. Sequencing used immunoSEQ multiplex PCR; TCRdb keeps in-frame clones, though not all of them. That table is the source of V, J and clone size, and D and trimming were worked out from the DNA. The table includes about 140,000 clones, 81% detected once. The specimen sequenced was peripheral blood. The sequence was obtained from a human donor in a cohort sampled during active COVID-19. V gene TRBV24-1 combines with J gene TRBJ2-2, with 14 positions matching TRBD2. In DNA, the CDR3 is TGTGCCACCGGCGCTCCGGGACTAGCGGGAGTTAACGGGGAGCTGTTTTTT. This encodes CATGAPGLAGVNGELFF.